This T cell receptor (beta chain) appears in the sequencing data of a study of shared clonotypes between healthy human individuals. Across the study: Sampling drew on donors who were two women and a few men aged 18 to 49.

Measured with immunoSEQ multiplex PCR; TCRdb has only the in-frame clones, and not every one. The sample holds about 1.9 million clones, around 93% seen once. As concerns this clone: Its antigen is unknown.

General observations from the study: Generally, naive subsets came out with larger estimated richness than memory subsets.

CD45RO-negative CD8 cells positively selected for CCR7 made up the naive population, which excluded terminally differentiated effector memory CD45RA+ cells. Every contributor of samples was a Caucasian grown-up residing in Nashville, Tennessee. The sample was naive CD8+ T cells from PBMCs. This TCR was recovered from a man in his late teens or twenties in good health. Some clones in this sample may be carry-over from other donors' samples.

DNA of the CDR3: TGTGCCAGCAGCCCGGGACTAGCGGGACAGGCTGAGCAGTTCTTC. Translation gives CASSPGLAGQAEQFF. The chain carries TRBV11-2 and TRBJ2-1, with 13 bases fitting TRBD2. V lost 5 bases, J lost 9 bases, and 7 bases stayed unmatched. Germline CDR1 SGHAT, CDR2 FQNNGV. This CDR3 is built from 15 residues.